These 24 T cell receptor beta chains were all obtained from the same sample, sequenced in a study of T cell responses to AZD1222 COVID-19 vaccine. Some clones are missing from TCRdb's copy, which holds only in-frame ones; the method was immunoSEQ multiplex PCR. The sample lists 150,000 to 200,000 clones, approximately 90% seen once, with 0.95% to 1.1% in the top ten. Sample: peripheral blood, taken 28 days after the second AZD1222 dose. The receptor source for this set is an adult who received the AZD1222 COVID-19 vaccine.

The chain carries TRBV5-4 and TRBJ1-2, with TRBD1 identical over 10 bases. The CDR3 sequence is 16 residues long. Germline values: CDR1 SGHNT, CDR2 YYREEE (reference sequence). J lost 5 bases, V lost 0 bases, and 7 bases had no gene match. CDR3: CASSLAVGGQGYGYTF. The CDR3 nucleotides are TGTGCCAGCAGCTTGGCGGTAGGGGGACAGGGGTATGGCTACACCTTC.

The V and J genes are TRBV5-4 and TRBJ2-7; TRBD1 might be the D (5 bases). CDR3 length: 16 amino acids. Germline values: CDR1 SGHNT, CDR2 YYREEE (reference sequence). Trimming stripped 5 bases from V and 2 bases from J, with 20 bases between. The CDR3 loop is CASRSKLVPGTYEQYF. The CDR3 coding sequence is TGTGCCAGCAGATCTAAGCTCGTCCCAGGGACCTACGAGCAGTACTTC.

The chain recombines TRBV6-1 with TRBJ2-7, with D possibly matching TRBD1 (6 bases). Trimming pared 3 bases from V and 6 bases from J, leaving 6 bases between. CDR1 is MNHNS, CDR2 SASEGT, per germline. This CDR3 contains 11 residues. As DNA, the CDR3 is TGTGCCAGCAGTGACAGGGGCGAGCAGTACTTC. It specifies CASSDRGEQYF.

CDR3 sequence: CSVGGRANEKLFF. The CDR3 DNA reads TGCAGCGTTGGGGGGAGGGCGAATGAAAAACTGTTTTTT. This rearrangement joins TRBV29-1 to TRBJ1-4, with D tentatively TRBD1 (5 bases). Trimming removed 4 bases at V and 5 bases at J, with 11 bases between. The CDR3 contains 13 residues. The germline V gene encodes CDR1 SQVTM and CDR2 ANQGSEA.

The chain recombines TRBV28 with TRBJ1-2; 9 bases map to TRBD1. In germline, CDR1 is MDHEN, CDR2 SYDVKM. This CDR3 contains 16 residues. V lost 5 bases to trimming and J lost 4 bases; unmatched junction nucleotides: 11. The CDR3: CASSPPGQGRTYGYTF. CDR3 nucleotides: TGTGCCAGCAGTCCACCGGGACAGGGTCGGACCTATGGCTACACCTTC.

This chain connects TRBV5-1 to TRBJ1-2; a possible D gene is TRBD1 (6 bases). Deletions cut 1 base from V and 6 bases from J, with 10 bases between. Looked up from germline, CDR1 is SGHRS and CDR2 is YFSETQ. The CDR3 consists of 13 residues. CDR3 loop: CASSLTGYDGYTF. In DNA, the CDR3 is TGCGCCAGCAGCTTGACAGGGTATGATGGCTACACCTTC.

J is TRBJ1-4 and V is TRBV4-2, with TRBD1 as a possible D gene (5 bases). The CDR3 has 14 residues. The germline V and J ends were trimmed by 3 bases and 4 bases, with 9 bases remaining between them. The germline V gene has CDR1 LGHNA and CDR2 YNFKEQ. The CDR3: CASSQGGVNEKLFF. CDR3 nucleotide sequence: TGTGCCAGCAGCCAGGGGGGGGTTAATGAAAAACTGTTTTTT.

This sequence joins TRBV5-6 and TRBJ1-3; the D gene is possibly TRBD1 (5 bases). The CDR3 contains 14 residues. V lost 2 bases, J lost 4 bases, and 10 bases lay in between. Germline-derived CDR1 and CDR2 are SGHDT and YYEEEE. The CDR3 coding sequence is TGTGCCAGCAGCTTAGGGGCCCTAGGAAACACCATATATTTT. Residues: CASSLGALGNTIYF.

The V call is TRBV6-1, the J call TRBJ2-7, with 9 bases fitting TRBD2. J gave up 6 bases and V 1 base, and 7 bases lay outside the gene matches. CDR3 length equals 15 residues. The germline V gene has CDR1 MNHNS and CDR2 SASEGT. CDR3 nucleotide sequence: TGTGCCAGCAGTGAAGAGGGCGGGGGGGCGTTCGAGCAGTACTTC. Its translation: CASSEEGGGAFEQYF.

The chain joins TRBV3-1 (or the pseudogene TRBV3-2) to TRBJ1-4; D might be TRBD1 (5 bases). The CDR3 consists of 16 residues. In germline, CDR1 is LGHDT, CDR2 YNNKEL (reference sequence). V dropped 5 bases and J dropped 7 bases, with 20 bases sitting between them. CDR3 region: CASSSSTGRVAEKLFF. CDR3 in DNA: TGTGCCAGCAGCTCTTCCACCGGCAGGGTCGCTGAAAAACTGTTTTTT.

This clone was recorded once. This CDR3 reads CASSGVRAGYTF. CDR3 nucleotides: TGTGCCAGCAGTGGAGTGAGGGCTGGCTACACCTTC. V usage is TRBV25-1 and J usage is TRBJ1-2; no firm D call. In germline, CDR1 is MGHDK, CDR2 SYGVNS. The CDR3 runs to 12 residues. Trimming pared 4 bases from V and 7 bases from J, leaving 10 bases between.

On this clone itself: A much larger clone lies a single base off, so this may be a read error. In the same sample, other DNA sequences code for this CDR3. This chain links TRBV27 with TRBJ2-7; unclear D gene. The CDR3 sequence is 13 residues long. With 2 bases removed from V and 3 bases from J, the gap between germline ends came to 8 bases. In germline, CDR1 is MNHEY, CDR2 SMNVEV (reference sequence). CDR3 nucleotide sequence: TGTGCCAGCAGTTTAACGGAGAACTACGAGCAGTACTTC. Translation gives CASSLTENYEQYF.

J is TRBJ2-3 and V is TRBV6-1; 8 bases are a match to TRBD2. CDR1 is MNHNS, CDR2 SASEGT, per germline. This CDR3 is built from 15 residues. Trimming cost V 2 bases and J 3 bases; bases outside gene matches: 4. The CDR3 protein is CASSEPGLGTDTQYF. CDR3 DNA sequence: TGTGCCAGCAGTGAACCGGGACTAGGAACAGATACGCAGTATTTT.

The rearrangement joins TRBV7-9 to TRBJ1-2, with no clear D. The CDR3 length is 15 residues. Between the trimmed V and J ends, which lost 5 bases and 3 bases, there was a span of 16 bases. Germline V gene sequence: CDR1 SEHNR, CDR2 FQNEAQ (reference sequence). This CDR3 reads CASSLDSTWYYGYTF. Written as DNA, the CDR3 is TGTGCCAGCAGCCTCGACTCCACGTGGTACTATGGCTACACCTTC. Combining the CDR3 with reference TRBV7-9 and TRBJ1-2 gives the whole variable domain DTGVSQNPRHKITKRGQNVTFRCDPISEHNRLYWYRQTLGQGPEFLTYFQNEAQLEKSRLLSDRFSAERPKGSFSTLEIQRTEQGDSAMYLCASSLDSTWYYGYTFGSGTRLTVV.

This chain connects TRBV3-1 (or the pseudogene TRBV3-2) to TRBJ1-6, with a possible D match to TRBD1 (5 bases). CDR3 length: 17 residues. The ends were cut back, 2 bases at V and 11 bases at J, with 22 bases in the middle. Germline values: CDR1 LGHDT, CDR2 YNNKEL (reference sequence). The CDR3 sequence is CASSQSIKGTLNPPLHF. CDR3 DNA: TGTGCCAGCAGCCAAAGTATTAAGGGGACCCTAAATCCACCCCTCCACTTT.

The chain carries TRBV9 and TRBJ1-5; D unclear. Trimming stripped 2 bases from V and 2 bases from J, with 11 bases between. CDR3 size: 15 residues. Germline loops: CDR1 SGDLS, CDR2 YYNGEE. The CDR3 coding sequence is TGTGCCAGCAGCGTCCGGGCCGGTGGCAATCAGCCCCAGCATTTT. It yields the protein CASSVRAGGNQPQHF.

This clone was seen once. The chain recombines TRBV18 with TRBJ2-7, with D unresolved. The CDR3 runs 11 residues. The germline V and J ends were trimmed by 5 bases and 2 bases, with 4 bases remaining between them. Germline V gene data show CDR1 as KGHSH and CDR2 as LQKENI. CDR3 in DNA: TGTGCCAGCTCAGGGACCTACGAGCAGTACTTC. Residues: CASSGTYEQYF.

The gene calls are TRBV2 and TRBJ1-2; D is perhaps TRBD1 (5 bases). The length of the CDR3 is 13 residues. CDR1 and CDR2 from the germline V gene are SNHLY and FYNNEI. The V end was cut by 3 bases, the J end by 4 bases, with 9 bases between. The CDR3 reads CASSEYRPYGYTF. CDR3 nucleotides: TGTGCCAGCAGTGAGTACAGGCCCTATGGCTACACCTTC.

The chain carries TRBV2 and TRBJ1-1, with D unclear. Germline CDR1 is SNHLY and CDR2 is FYNNEI. The V end was cut by 10 bases, the J end by 0 bases, with 12 bases between. The CDR3 consists of 13 residues. The chain's CDR3 is CATQQDLNTEAFF. CDR3 DNA: TGTGCCACTCAGCAGGATTTGAACACTGAAGCTTTCTTT.

The chain carries TRBV7-9 and TRBJ1-1; D unresolved. Trimming pared 1 base from V and 8 bases from J, leaving 14 bases between. The CDR3 loop spans 14 amino acids. Germline CDR1 reads SEHNR; CDR2 reads FQNEAQ (reference sequence). The CDR3 loop reads CASSLGGRRMEAFF. The CDR3 DNA is TGTGCCAGCAGCTTAGGAGGGAGACGAATGGAAGCTTTCTTT.

This chain joins TRBV5-4 and TRBJ2-2; TRBD1 might be the D (6 bases). The CDR3 covers 12 residues. Germline V gives CDR1 SGHNT, CDR2 YYREEE (reference sequence). CDR3 loop: CAPTGPTGELFF. As DNA, the CDR3 is TGTGCTCCGACAGGACCCACCGGGGAGCTGTTTTTT.

The J gene is TRBJ1-2, the V gene TRBV25-1, with D hard to call. CDR1 and CDR2 from the germline V gene are MGHDK and SYGVNS. CDR3 length equals 11 residues. V lost 0 bases and J lost 6, with 2 bases in between. The CDR3 sequence: CASSEYNGYTF. The CDR3, as DNA: TGTGCCAGCAGTGAATACAATGGCTACACCTTC.

This clone was seen a few times. The chain is built from TRBV9 and TRBJ1-2; 11 bases are a match to TRBD1. V dropped 0 bases and J dropped 6; count of bases not matched to a gene: 4. This CDR3 comprises 15 residues. Per germline, CDR1 SGDLS and CDR2 YYNGEE. For the CDR3, the DNA is TGTGCCAGCAGCGTAGCTCGGGACAGGGGGGATGGCTACACCTTC. Translating gives CASSVARDRGDGYTF.

The CDR3 DNA reads TGCGCCAGCAGCCTCCTACCGTGGGGGAGAAATAACTATGGCTACACCTTC. It is translated as CASSLLPWGRNNYGYTF. J is TRBJ1-2 and V is TRBV4-3; D possibly corresponds to TRBD1 (5 bases). The ends were cut back, 4 bases at V and 1 base at J, with 19 bases in the middle. The germline V gene has CDR1 LGHNA and CDR2 YSLEER. This CDR3 contains 17 residues.